Listed here are 28 T cell receptor beta chains from one sample, sequenced in a study of blood T cell repertoires in COVID-19. The repertoire was sequenced with immunoSEQ multiplex PCR; TCRdb's copy has only in-frame clones and lacks some. The data contain approximately 130,000 clones, about four fifths of them singletons. The source material was PBMCs or T cells enriched from blood (not recorded which). These receptors came from a man aged 25 to 40 who had recovered from COVID-19.

This clone was detected once. The chain employs TRBV2 and TRBJ1-1, with D unresolved. V was trimmed by 7 bases and J by 7 bases, leaving 16 bases between them. In germline, CDR1 is SNHLY, CDR2 FYNNEI. This CDR3 has 13 amino acids. CDR3 sequence reads: CASTQTSSGEAFF. The CDR3 DNA reads as TGTGCCAGCACCCAGACCTCGTCGGGTGAAGCTTTCTTT.

This sequence joins TRBV18 and TRBJ2-2; weak D call: TRBD1 (5 bases). This CDR3 is built from 16 residues. Germline V gene data show CDR1 as KGHSH and CDR2 as LQKENI. Trimming removed 3 bases at V and 4 bases at J, with 15 bases between. CDR3 protein: CASSPRAGPGTGELFF. Written as DNA, the CDR3 is TGTGCCAGCTCACCCCGGGCAGGGCCGGGCACCGGGGAGCTGTTTTTT.

The chain joins TRBV7-3 to TRBJ2-1, with TRBD2 matching over 8 bases. This CDR3 is 18 amino acids long. V shed 0 bases, J shed 7 bases, and the junction held 14 bases outside the gene matches. The germline V gene has CDR1 SGHTA and CDR2 FQGTGA. The CDR3 sequence: CASSLTPLPGGPGNEQFF. CDR3 coding DNA: TGTGCCAGCAGCTTAACCCCCCTTCCGGGAGGGCCGGGGAATGAGCAGTTCTTC. The full variable domain, its missing parts supplied by reference TRBV7-3 and TRBJ2-1, is GAGVSQTPSNKVTEKGKYVELRCDPISGHTALYWYRQSLGQGPEFLIYFQGTGAADDSGLPNDRFFAVRPEGSVSTLKIQRTERGDSAVYLCASSLTPLPGGPGNEQFFGPGTRLTVL.

The genes are TRBV2 and TRBJ2-3; 15 bases map to TRBD2. Germline V gene lookup returns CDR1 SNHLY and CDR2 FYNNEI. CDR3 length equals 16 residues. Losses at the gene ends were 6 bases for V and 1 base for J; bases not matched to a gene: 2. CDR3 nucleotides: TGTGCCAGCAGAGGGACTAGCGGGGGGCGCACAGATACGCAGTATTTT. Its protein is CASRGTSGGRTDTQYF.

This sequence joins TRBV3-1 (or the pseudogene TRBV3-2) and TRBJ2-5; D is unresolved. Germline V gene sequence: CDR1 LGHDT, CDR2 YNNKEL (reference sequence). V was trimmed by 1 base and J by 2 bases, leaving 14 bases between them. CDR3 length: 16 residues. The chain's CDR3 is CASSQGIKQSQETQYF. CDR3 DNA: TGTGCCAGCAGCCAAGGAATAAAACAGTCTCAAGAGACCCAGTACTTC.

V and J are TRBV2 and TRBJ2-2; maybe TRBD2 (5 bases). V was shortened by 3 bases and J by 6 bases, with 14 bases between the two germline ends. The CDR3 extends over 15 amino acids. Per the germline V gene, CDR1 is SNHLY and CDR2 is FYNNEI. The CDR3 protein is CASSDERETSGELFF. The CDR3 DNA sequence: TGTGCCAGCAGTGATGAGAGGGAGACCTCCGGGGAGCTGTTTTTT.

On this clone itself: Its ends do not fully match the called genes, so a read error is possible. V is TRBV19 and J is TRBJ1-6, with 8 bases that match TRBD1. The V gene's germline CDR1 is LNHDA and CDR2 SQIVND (reference sequence). The CDR3 extends over 18 amino acids. The DNA for the CDR3 is TGTGCCAATAGTATGAAGGACAGGGTTAACGCTCAGGATTCACCCCTCCACTTT. Translating gives CANSMKDRVNAQDSPLHF.

The chain joins TRBV2 to TRBJ2-1; 12 positions match TRBD2. This CDR3 spans 16 amino acids. Germline trimming cut 5 bases from V and 2 bases from J; bases unmatched to any gene: 4. The germline gives CDR1 SNHLY, CDR2 FYNNEI. In DNA, the CDR3 is TGTGCCAGCAGTCAAGGACTAGCGGGAACCTACAATGAGCAGTTCTTC. This codes for CASSQGLAGTYNEQFF.

The chain is built from TRBV7-3 and TRBJ2-2; D not certain. The CDR3 totals 13 residues. Germline V gives CDR1 SGHTA, CDR2 FQGTGA. Deletions cut 5 bases from V and 5 bases from J, with 9 bases between. The CDR3 loop reads CASSLSRTGELFF. In DNA, the CDR3 is TGTGCCAGCAGCCTGAGTAGAACCGGGGAGCTGTTTTTT.

This sequence joins TRBV5-1 and TRBJ1-2; 7 bases are a match to TRBD1. CDR1 and CDR2 from the germline V gene are SGHRS and YFSETQ. J was trimmed by 4 bases and V by 4 bases; bases with no gene match: 10. The CDR3 is 15 residues long. CDR3 sequence (DNA): TGCGCCAGCAGCACCCTCGAGGGGGCCGGCTATGGCTACACCTTC. It yields the protein CASSTLEGAGYGYTF.

The chain couples TRBV27 to TRBJ2-7; D remains unclear. The CDR3 totals 13 residues. Trimming took off 2 bases at V and 1 base at J, with 6 bases between the two ends. CDR1 and CDR2 from the germline V gene are MNHEY and SMNVEV (reference sequence). DNA of the CDR3: TGTGCCAGCAGTTTAGCCCTATCCTACGAGCAGTACTTC. Its translation: CASSLALSYEQYF.

The V and J genes are TRBV19 and TRBJ1-1; possible D gene TRBD1, 5 bases. Trimming pared 5 bases from V and 6 bases from J, leaving 16 bases between. Germline values: CDR1 LNHDA, CDR2 SQIVND (reference sequence). The CDR3 is 14 amino acids. The CDR3 reads CASSERDSAPEAFF. The CDR3 DNA is TGTGCCAGTAGTGAACGAGACAGCGCCCCTGAAGCTTTCTTT.

This sequence joins TRBV19 and TRBJ2-1, with 11 bases lining up with TRBD1. CDR1 and CDR2 from the germline V gene are LNHDA and SQIVND (reference sequence). The ends lost 5 bases at V and 9 bases at J; junction bases unmatched: 6. The CDR3 runs 14 residues. This CDR3 reads CASSAGTGGFEQFF. CDR3 in DNA: TGTGCCAGTAGTGCCGGGACAGGGGGTTTTGAGCAGTTCTTC.

The chain recombines TRBV7-9 with TRBJ2-2; 7 bases fit TRBD1. Germline-derived CDR1 and CDR2 are SEHNR and FQNEAQ (reference sequence). Trimming removed 1 base from V and 6 bases from J; junction bases left unmatched: 8. The CDR3 totals 16 residues. This CDR3 reads CASSLDGRGSPGELFF. As DNA, the CDR3 is TGTGCCAGCAGCTTAGATGGCAGGGGGTCCCCCGGGGAGCTGTTTTTT. The entire variable domain, with the rest obtained from reference TRBV7-9 and TRBJ2-2, is as follows: DTGVSQNPRHKITKRGQNVTFRCDPISEHNRLYWYRQTLGQGPEFLTYFQNEAQLEKSRLLSDRFSAERPKGSFSTLEIQRTEQGDSAMYLCASSLDGRGSPGELFFGEGSRLTVL.

The rearrangement links TRBV21-1 to TRBJ2-7; TRBD1 is taken as the D call from the table, unchecked against the DNA. TRBV21-1 is designated a pseudogene. The CDR3 is 12 amino acids. The CDR3 protein is CASRDIYYEQYF. DNA for the CDR3: TGTGCCAGCAGGGACATTTACTACGAGCAGTACTTC.

This chain links TRBV6-5 with TRBJ1-1; TRBD1 is a possible D gene (5 bases). CDR3 length: 14 residues. In germline, CDR1 is MNHEY, CDR2 SVGAGI. V was shortened by 8 bases and J by 6 bases, with 19 bases between the two germline ends. The CDR3 reads CASDPRGVAAEAFF. The CDR3 DNA reads as TGTGCCAGCGACCCCCGGGGGGTGGCAGCTGAAGCTTTCTTT.

This chain connects TRBV11-1 to TRBJ2-5; weak D call: TRBD1 (7 bases). The V and J ends lost 5 bases and 2 bases respectively, with 9 bases between them. CDR3 length: 13 residues. The germline gives CDR1 SGHAT, CDR2 FQDESV (reference sequence). Written as DNA, the CDR3 is TGTGCCAGCAGCCAGGGGGGTCAAGAGACCCAGTACTTC. Its protein product is CASSQGGQETQYF.

The chain links TRBV10-3 to TRBJ1-2; perhaps TRBD1 as D (5 bases). This CDR3 region has 15 residues. V was pared by 2 bases and J by 4 bases, with 14 bases between. Looked up from germline, CDR1 is ENHRY and CDR2 is SYGVKD. CDR3 in amino acids: CAISEKTESIYGYTF. The CDR3 nucleotides read TGTGCCATCAGTGAGAAGACAGAGAGTATCTATGGCTACACCTTC.

The chain has TRBV19 and TRBJ2-7, with D unresolved. The CDR3 is 12 residues long. Deletions cut 3 bases from V and 3 bases from J, with 6 bases between. From germline, CDR1 is LNHDA and CDR2 SQIVND (reference sequence). Here the CDR3 DNA reads TGTGCCAGTAGTATTCCCGGCTACGAGCAGTACTTC. Amino acids: CASSIPGYEQYF.

This clone was counted a single time. The V call is TRBV18, the J call TRBJ1-2; weak D call: TRBD1 (5 bases). Germline loops: CDR1 KGHSH, CDR2 LQKENI. The V end was cut by 3 bases, the J end by 4 bases, with 21 bases between. There are 17 residues in the CDR3. CDR3 loop: CASSPGHYRSLGYGYTF. CDR3 nucleotides: TGTGCCAGCTCACCGGGGCACTACAGGTCTCTAGGCTATGGCTACACCTTC.

The CDR3 sequence: CASSRDTANYGYTF. CDR3 bases: TGTGCCAGCAGCCGGGACACCGCTAACTATGGCTACACCTTC. The chain is built from TRBV16 and TRBJ1-2; possibly TRBD1 for D (6 bases). V shed 4 bases and J shed 0 bases, with 9 bases lying between them. Per germline, CDR1 KGHSY and CDR2 FQNENV. The CDR3 runs to 14 residues.

The chain uses TRBV24-1 and TRBJ2-3; TRBD2 agrees at 10 bases. Germline CDR1 KGHDR, CDR2 SFDVKD. V trimming: 7 bases; J trimming: 2 bases; junction bases outside the gene matches: 17. The CDR3 has 19 residues. The CDR3 DNA reads as TGTGCCACCAGCCCCGGAGCCCAAGCGGGAGGGGGGTACACAGATACGCAGTATTTT. This sequence encodes CATSPGAQAGGGYTDTQYF.

This clone came up a few times. V gene TRBV10-2 combines with J gene TRBJ1-5; TRBD1 is a possible D gene (5 bases). CDR1 and CDR2 (germline): WSHSY, SAAADI. The CDR3 has 14 amino acids. Trimming took 0 bases from V and 7 from J, leaving 10 bases between them. CDR3 protein: CASSESDSGQPQHF. The CDR3 DNA follows: TGCGCCAGCAGTGAGTCAGACAGCGGGCAGCCCCAGCATTTT.

The chain combines TRBV7-9 with TRBJ2-1; the match to TRBD1 covers 8 bases. V lost 5 bases to trimming and J lost 3 bases; unmatched junction nucleotides: 3. CDR1 and CDR2 (germline): SEHNR, FQNEAQ (reference sequence). This CDR3 region has 14 residues. The CDR3 DNA is TGTGCCAGCAGCCTCGGACAGGGCTACAATGAGCAGTTCTTC. This gives the protein CASSLGQGYNEQFF. The full variable domain, with the rest looked up from reference TRBV7-9 and TRBJ2-1, is DTGVSQNPRHKITKRGQNVTFRCDPISEHNRLYWYRQTLGQGPEFLTYFQNEAQLEKSRLLSDRFSAERPKGSFSTLEIQRTEQGDSAMYLCASSLGQGYNEQFFGPGTRLTVL.

The J gene is TRBJ1-2, the V gene TRBV6-6; a possible D gene is TRBD1 (5 bases). This CDR3 is built from 14 residues. Germline lookup yields CDR1 MNHNY and CDR2 SVGAGI (reference sequence). V was clipped by 9 bases and J by 0 bases, with 14 bases between them. CDR3 in amino acids: CASQRGGANYGYTF. In DNA, the CDR3 is TGTGCCAGTCAGAGGGGAGGGGCTAACTATGGCTACACCTTC.

The chain couples TRBV2 to TRBJ1-1, with 10 positions matching TRBD1. This CDR3 spans 15 amino acids. The V gene's germline CDR1 is SNHLY and CDR2 FYNNEI. V lost 6 bases to trimming and J lost 5 bases; unmatched junction nucleotides: 9. In DNA form, the CDR3 reads TGTGCCAGCAGGGTGGGACAGGGGTTTTCGACTGAAGCTTTCTTT. This translates into CASRVGQGFSTEAFF.

This clone was seen only a few times. The same CDR3 arises from other DNA sequences in this sample as well. V and J are TRBV7-9 and TRBJ2-1; tentatively, D is TRBD2 (5 bases). Germline CDR1 reads SEHNR; CDR2 reads FQNEAQ (reference sequence). CDR3 length equals 13 residues. Between the trimmed V and J ends, which lost 5 bases and 7 bases, there was a span of 12 bases. The CDR3 DNA follows: TGTGCCAGCAGCACCAGAGGACTGAATGAGCAGTTCTTC. Its translation: CASSTRGLNEQFF. Full variable domain (remainder filled in from reference TRBV7-9 and TRBJ2-1): DTGVSQNPRHKITKRGQNVTFRCDPISEHNRLYWYRQTLGQGPEFLTYFQNEAQLEKSRLLSDRFSAERPKGSFSTLEIQRTEQGDSAMYLCASSTRGLNEQFFGPGTRLTVL.

This clone appeared a few times. This sequence joins TRBV7-9 and TRBJ1-1, with D possibly matching TRBD1 (6 bases). The CDR3 loop spans 13 amino acids. Germline V gene data show CDR1 as SEHNR and CDR2 as FQNEAQ (reference sequence). The V gene lost 1 base and the J gene lost 4 bases, with 7 bases spanning the gap. This chain's CDR3 is CASSLGGGTEAFF. The DNA of the CDR3 is TGTGCCAGCAGCTTAGGAGGGGGCACTGAAGCTTTCTTT.